The clone carrying this T cell receptor (beta chain) occurred many times. The target antigen is unknown. The sample belongs to a study of beta chain features in type 1 diabetes. Whole-study results and caveats: For patients, the naive, central memory and Treg TCRB repertoires appeared more alike than for healthy donors. People with Type 1 diabetes carried modestly yet significantly shorter TCRB CDR3s in all four CD4+ subsets. For type 1 diabetes patients, VDJ junctions showed fewer insertions and more deletions.

Expressed TCRB transcripts were sequenced, since all the RNA that had been isolated was reverse transcribed. Method: immunoSEQ multiplex PCR; TCRdb's copy keeps in-frame clones and lacks some. Of hundreds of thousands of clones in the sample, about 14% were seen once. Germline CDR1 SGHDN, CDR2 FVKESK. V lost 1 base to trimming and J lost 2 bases, with 4 bases between them. The CDR3 sequence is 13 residues long. This clonotype was sampled from a man between 18 and 35 years old with type 1 diabetes. The source material was naive CD4+ T cells from blood. The chain is built from TRBV14 and TRBJ2-3; D unclear. The CDR3 region has the DNA TGTGCCAGCAGCCAAGTCATCACAGATACGCAGTATTTT. It specifies CASSQVITDTQYF.